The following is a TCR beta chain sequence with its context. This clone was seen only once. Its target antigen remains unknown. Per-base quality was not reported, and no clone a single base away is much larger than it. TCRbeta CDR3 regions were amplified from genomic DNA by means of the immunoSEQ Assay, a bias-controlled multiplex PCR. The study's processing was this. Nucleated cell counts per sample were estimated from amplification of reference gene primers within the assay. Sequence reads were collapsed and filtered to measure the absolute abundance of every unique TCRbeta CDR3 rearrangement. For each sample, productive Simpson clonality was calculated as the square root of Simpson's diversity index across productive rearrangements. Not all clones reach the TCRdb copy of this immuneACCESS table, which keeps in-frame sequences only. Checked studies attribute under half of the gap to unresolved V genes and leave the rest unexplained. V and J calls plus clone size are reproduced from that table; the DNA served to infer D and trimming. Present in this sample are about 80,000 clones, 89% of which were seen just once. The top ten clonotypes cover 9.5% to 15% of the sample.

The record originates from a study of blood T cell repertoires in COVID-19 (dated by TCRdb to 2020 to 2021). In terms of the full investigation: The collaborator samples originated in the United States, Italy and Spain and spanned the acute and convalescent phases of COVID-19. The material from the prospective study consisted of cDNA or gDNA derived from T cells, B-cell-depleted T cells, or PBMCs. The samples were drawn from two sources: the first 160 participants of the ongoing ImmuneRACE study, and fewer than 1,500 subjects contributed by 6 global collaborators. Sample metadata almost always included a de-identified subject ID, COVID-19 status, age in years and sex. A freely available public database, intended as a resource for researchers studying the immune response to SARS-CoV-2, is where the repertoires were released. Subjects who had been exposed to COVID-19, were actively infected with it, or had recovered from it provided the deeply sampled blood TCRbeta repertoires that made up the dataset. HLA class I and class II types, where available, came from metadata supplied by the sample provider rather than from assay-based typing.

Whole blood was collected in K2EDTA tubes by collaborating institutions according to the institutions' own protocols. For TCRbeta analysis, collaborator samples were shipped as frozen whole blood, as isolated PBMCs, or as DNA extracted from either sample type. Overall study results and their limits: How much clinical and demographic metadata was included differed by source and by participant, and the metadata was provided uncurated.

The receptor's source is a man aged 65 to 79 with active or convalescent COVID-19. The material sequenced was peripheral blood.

The nucleotides read TGTGCCAGCAGTTTAATTAGCGGGGGGCGGGTCACCGGGGAGCTGTTTTTT. The resulting protein is CASSLISGGRVTGELFF. The rearranged chain carries TRBV27 and TRBJ2-2, and 10 junction bases match TRBD2. The CDR3 measures 17 amino acids from cysteine to phenylalanine. CDR3 DNA is the only sequence kept; it has 51 bases, read in frame from the first base. The germline V and J ends show losses of 2 bases and 4 bases respectively, and no gene match explains 7 bases of the junction. The germline V gene encodes CDR1 MNHEY and CDR2 SMNVEV (reference sequence).